One and the same sample provided the 8 T cell receptor beta chains below, sequenced in a study of blood T cell repertoires in COVID-19. TCRdb keeps only in-frame clones here, not all; method: immunoSEQ multiplex PCR. In the table there are more than 95,000 clones, just over 90% of which are singletons. Sequencing was done on a sample of peripheral blood. Source of these receptors: a man aged 55-75 years with acute or convalescent COVID-19.

The chain couples TRBV6-5 to TRBJ2-7, with 7 positions matching TRBD1. This CDR3 spans 15 amino acids. The trim removed 5 bases at V and 0 bases at J, leaving 7 bases unmatched. CDR1 is MNHEY, CDR2 SVGAGI, per germline. CDR3 residues: CASSRDSLSSYEQYF. The CDR3 DNA follows: TGTGCCAGCAGTAGGGACAGCCTTAGCTCCTACGAGCAGTACTTC.

This clone appeared once. The genes are TRBV2 and TRBJ1-2, with D possibly TRBD1 on 6 matching bases. CDR3 length: 14 residues. The V and J ends lost 4 bases and 8 bases respectively, with 17 bases between them. Germline assignment: CDR1 SNHLY and CDR2 FYNNEI. The CDR3 protein is CASSVTRGVEGYTF. The DNA of the CDR3 is TGTGCCAGCAGTGTAACCAGGGGAGTCGAAGGCTACACCTTC.

The chain carries TRBV6-2 or TRBV6-3 and TRBJ1-1; no clear D. This CDR3 region has 15 residues. The V and J ends lost 4 bases and 4 bases respectively, with 16 bases between them. Germline-derived CDR1 and CDR2 are MNHEY and SVGEGT. The CDR3 sequence: CASSSRGGSATEAFF. CDR3 in DNA: TGTGCCAGCAGTTCCCGGGGAGGGTCCGCCACTGAAGCTTTCTTT.

CDR3 in amino acids: CASSRGAGGLARDNEQFF. DNA of the CDR3: TGTGCCAGCTCACGAGGGGCTGGGGGACTAGCGCGTGACAATGAGCAGTTCTTC. The rearrangement links TRBV18 to TRBJ2-1; 10 bases map to TRBD2. The CDR3 contains 18 residues. CDR1 is KGHSH and CDR2 is LQKENI in the germline V gene. J gave up 5 bases and V 4 bases, and 14 bases lay outside the gene matches.

J is TRBJ1-5 and V is TRBV19, with 8 bases lining up with TRBD1. Germline lookup yields CDR1 LNHDA and CDR2 SQIVND (reference sequence). CDR3 length: 17 amino acids. The J segment lost 5 bases and the V segment lost 6 bases, leaving 15 bases of the junction unmatched. CDR3 nucleotides: TGTGCCAGTAGGGGGGCAGGGGGCTTCTTCGCATATCAGCCCCAGCATTTT. This gives the protein CASRGAGGFFAYQPQHF.

The V and J genes are TRBV28 and TRBJ1-2; a weak D match, TRBD1 (6 bases). The germline V and J ends were trimmed by 4 bases and 2 bases, with 17 bases remaining between them. The CDR3 runs to 16 residues. CDR1 is MDHEN, CDR2 SYDVKM, per germline. CDR3 residues: CASSSPDRTLNYGYTF. The CDR3 DNA reads TGTGCCAGCAGTTCCCCCGACAGGACGCTGAACTATGGCTACACCTTC.

The chain combines TRBV2 with TRBJ1-1; tentative D call: TRBD1 (6 bases). The CDR3 runs 15 residues. Trimming stripped 6 bases from V and 0 bases from J, with 14 bases between. The V gene's germline CDR1 is SNHLY and CDR2 FYNNEI. The CDR3 reads CASRLQGVMNTEAFF. For the CDR3, the DNA is TGTGCCAGCAGGCTACAGGGCGTAATGAACACTGAAGCTTTCTTT.

The V call is TRBV19, the J call TRBJ1-5; 9 bases line up with TRBD1. Germline CDR1 is LNHDA and CDR2 is SQIVND (reference sequence). The CDR3 runs to 14 residues. The CDR3 is CAVKGQGGNQPQHF. CDR3 coding DNA: TGTGCTGTGAAGGGACAGGGTGGCAATCAGCCCCAGCATTTT. The full variable domain, its missing parts supplied by reference TRBV19 and TRBJ1-5, is DGGITQSPKYLFRKEGQNVTLSCEQNLNHDAMYWYRQDPGQGLRLIYYSQIVNDFQKGDIAEGYSVSREKKESFPLTVTSAQKNPTAFYLCAVKGQGGNQPQHFGDGTRLSIL.